Listed here are 20 T cell receptor beta chains from one sample, sequenced in a study of T cell responses to AZD1222 COVID-19 vaccine. Data came from immunoSEQ multiplex PCR; TCRdb stores just in-frame clones and leaves some out. The profile shows roughly 140,000 clones, roughly 92% of them singletons. Sequenced material: peripheral blood, taken on day 0 of AZD1222 vaccination. Receptors originate from an adult in good health.

V usage is TRBV7-9 and J usage is TRBJ1-3; D ambiguous. V lost 8 bases and J lost 4, with 12 bases in between. The CDR3 is 13 residues long. Germline V gene sequence: CDR1 SEHNR, CDR2 FQNEAQ (reference sequence). In nucleotides, the CDR3 is TGTGCCAGCTCTGGCGTCGGAGGAAACACCATATATTTT. Its protein product is CASSGVGGNTIYF.

This chain joins TRBV27 and TRBJ1-4, with a weak D call TRBD1 (5 bases). The V end lost 5 bases, the J end lost 10 bases, and 23 bases lay between the germline ends. CDR3 size: 16 residues. Germline assignment: CDR1 MNHEY and CDR2 SMNVEV (reference sequence). The CDR3 loop reads CASSPVPGARMVKLFF. CDR3 sequence (DNA): TGTGCCAGCAGTCCCGTCCCCGGGGCGAGAATGGTAAAACTGTTTTTT.

The chain combines TRBV30 with TRBJ1-4; TRBD1 matches 7 bases. Germline CDR1 is GTSNPN and CDR2 is SVGIG (reference sequence). The CDR3 consists of 16 residues. With V trimmed by 3 bases and J by 8 bases, 15 bases remained unmatched. The CDR3 nucleotides are TGTGCCTGGAGCCCCAAAACAGGGGATGAGGGAGAAAAACTGTTTTTT. It codes for CAWSPKTGDEGEKLFF.

The chain couples TRBV10-2 to TRBJ2-1, with TRBD2 identical over 8 bases. The germline V gene has CDR1 WSHSY and CDR2 SAAADI. This CDR3 has 15 residues. V trimming: 3 bases; J trimming: 3 bases; junction bases outside the gene matches: 4. The CDR3 reads CASSDGREGYNEQFF. The CDR3 bases are TGCGCCAGCAGTGATGGACGGGAGGGCTACAATGAGCAGTTCTTC.

The chain has TRBV7-9 and TRBJ2-7, with 8 bases lining up with TRBD1. This CDR3 is built from 16 residues. V lost 5 bases to trimming and J lost 2 bases; unmatched junction nucleotides: 11. Germline V lookup: CDR1 SEHNR, CDR2 FQNEAQ (reference sequence). The CDR3 reads CASSPQWTGNPYEQYF. Here the CDR3 DNA reads TGTGCCAGCAGCCCACAGTGGACAGGGAATCCCTACGAGCAGTACTTC.

The chain is built from TRBV6-5 and TRBJ1-5, with a weak D call TRBD1 (6 bases). The CDR3 covers 15 residues. Trimming took 8 bases from V and 2 from J, leaving 16 bases between them. The germline gives CDR1 MNHEY, CDR2 SVGAGI. The CDR3 loop is CASQEGGLGNQPQHF. The CDR3 bases are TGTGCCAGCCAAGAGGGGGGCCTTGGCAATCAGCCCCAGCATTTT.

The chain recombines TRBV5-4 with TRBJ2-5; 7 positions agree with TRBD1. Per germline, CDR1 SGHNT and CDR2 YYREEE (reference sequence). V lost 4 bases and J lost 5; bases outside the gene matches: 8. The CDR3 runs to 14 residues. This chain's CDR3 is CASSLEGAVETQYF. CDR3 in DNA: TGTGCCAGCAGCCTCGAGGGGGCGGTGGAGACCCAGTACTTC.

The chain recombines TRBV14 with TRBJ1-1; 10 positions match TRBD1. The CDR3 length is 18 residues. Trimming cost V 3 bases and J 0 bases; bases outside gene matches: 10. From germline, CDR1 is SGHDN and CDR2 FVKESK. In DNA form, the CDR3 reads TGTGCCAGCAGCCATCCCCCGGGGACAGGGGTCCTGAACACTGAAGCTTTCTTT. It specifies CASSHPPGTGVLNTEAFF.

The CDR3 region is CASRIQKNYGYTF. CDR3 nucleotides: TGCGCCAGCAGAATTCAGAAAAACTATGGCTACACCTTC. This sequence joins TRBV10-2 and TRBJ1-2; D is ambiguous. This CDR3 has 13 amino acids. V was trimmed by 6 bases and J by 2 bases, leaving 10 bases between them. CDR1 and CDR2 (germline): WSHSY, SAAADI.

The rearrangement links TRBV7-3 to TRBJ1-3; 7 bases line up with TRBD1. CDR1 SGHTA and CDR2 FQGTGA come from the germline V gene. The ends lost 2 bases at V and 0 bases at J; junction bases unmatched: 4. This CDR3 comprises 16 residues. The CDR3 nucleotides read TGTGCCAGCAGCTTAGGGACAGCGAGCTCTGGAAACACCATATATTTT. Translating it yields CASSLGTASSGNTIYF.

The chain has TRBV9 and TRBJ1-1, with 7 positions matching TRBD1. The CDR3 sequence is 14 residues long. V gave up 4 bases and J gave up 5 bases; unmatched junction bases: 8. Looked up from germline, CDR1 is SGDLS and CDR2 is YYNGEE. The CDR3 loop reads CASSLRPGGTEAFF. The CDR3 DNA is TGTGCCAGCAGCCTTCGGCCAGGGGGAACTGAAGCTTTCTTT. Based on the CDR3 plus reference TRBV9 and TRBJ1-1, the full variable domain is DSGVTQTPKHLITATGQRVTLRCSPRSGDLSVYWYQQSLDQGLQFLIQYYNGEERAKGNILERFSAQQFPDLHSELNLSSLELGDSALYFCASSLRPGGTEAFFGQGTRLTVV.

This sequence joins TRBV7-8 and TRBJ1-6; D gene uncertain. Trimming removed 2 bases at V and 5 bases at J, with 10 bases between. CDR1 is SGHVS, CDR2 FQNEAQ, per germline. The CDR3 contains 15 residues. The CDR3 loop reads CASSLSEGHNSPLHF. Written as DNA, the CDR3 is TGTGCCAGCAGCTTATCGGAAGGGCATAATTCACCCCTCCACTTT.

The chain joins TRBV5-1 to TRBJ2-3; TRBD2 aligns across 13 bases. The CDR3 consists of 16 residues. Germline assignment: CDR1 SGHRS and CDR2 YFSETQ. The V and J ends lost 7 bases and 1 base, in that order; junction bases with no gene match: 6. The CDR3 region is CASSLGTSGGTDTQYF. CDR3 sequence (DNA): TGCGCCAGCTCTCTAGGGACTAGCGGGGGCACAGATACGCAGTATTTT.

V gene TRBV27 combines with J gene TRBJ1-6; D unclear. Looked up from germline, CDR1 is MNHEY and CDR2 is SMNVEV (reference sequence). V lost 6 bases, J lost 9 bases, and 18 bases lay in between. The CDR3 totals 15 residues. The DNA for the CDR3 is TGTGCCAGCAGCCCCACCGGCGTTATGGGTTCACCCCTCCACTTT. Translating gives CASSPTGVMGSPLHF.

CDR3 in DNA: TGTGCCAGCAGCTTTTCGGGCGCAGAGACCCAGTACTTC. Encoded protein: CASSFSGAETQYF. V usage is TRBV7-9 and J usage is TRBJ2-5, with D unresolved. Germline V gene sequence: CDR1 SEHNR, CDR2 FQNEAQ (reference sequence). CDR3 length: 13 residues. V was pared by 3 bases and J by 4 bases, with 9 bases between.

The chain couples TRBV7-9 to TRBJ2-5; D tentatively reads TRBD1 or TRBD2 (5 bases each). Per the germline V gene, CDR1 is SEHNR and CDR2 is FQNEAQ (reference sequence). The V end lost 6 bases, the J end lost 2 bases, and 13 bases lay between the germline ends. The CDR3 loop spans 14 amino acids. Here the CDR3 DNA reads TGTGCCAGCAGGAGACGGGGCCTGCAAGAGACCCAGTACTTC. This gives the protein CASRRRGLQETQYF.

This rearrangement joins TRBV3-1 (or the pseudogene TRBV3-2) to TRBJ2-7, with TRBD2 identical over 9 bases. V lost 1 base to trimming and J lost 12 bases; unmatched junction nucleotides: 4. Germline V CDR1 and CDR2: LGHDT, YNNKEL (reference sequence). The CDR3 is made up of 12 amino acids. CDR3 nucleotides: TGTGCCAGCAGCCAAGCCGGGACTAGCCGGTACTTC. This codes for CASSQAGTSRYF.

The chain is built from TRBV9 and TRBJ2-1; D not certain. The length of the CDR3 is 12 residues. Germline lookup yields CDR1 SGDLS and CDR2 YYNGEE. With 2 bases removed from V and 10 bases from J, the gap between germline ends came to 10 bases. Here the CDR3 reads CASSVMGTEQFF. DNA for the CDR3: TGTGCCAGCAGCGTGATGGGAACGGAGCAGTTCTTC.

The chain uses TRBV18 and TRBJ1-4; the D is unclear. The germline V gene encodes CDR1 KGHSH and CDR2 LQKENI. V gave up 1 base and J gave up 3 bases, with 9 bases separating them. CDR3 length equals 15 residues. CDR3 sequence reads: CASSPHPAPNEKLFF. The CDR3 bases are TGTGCCAGCTCACCACATCCAGCCCCTAATGAAAAACTGTTTTTT.

The chain carries TRBV5-6 and TRBJ2-5; D gene ambiguous. The germline V gene has CDR1 SGHDT and CDR2 YYEEEE. V was pared by 4 bases and J by 5 bases, with 15 bases between. The CDR3 spans 14 residues. CDR3 amino acids: CASSLTLYSETQYF. The CDR3 DNA reads as TGTGCCAGCAGCCTTACTCTCTACTCGGAGACCCAGTACTTC.